This TCR beta chain was sequenced in a study of T cell repertoires in cytomegalovirus infection. Whole-study context: Public TCR beta signature analysis indicated the presence of both CMV infection and matching HLA type.

This clonotype occurred a few times. The antigen is not known. Study-wide results and limits: CMV carriers with the relevant HLA were identified by cumulative public TCR beta family frequency. CMV-specific TCR beta clonotypes restricted by HLA-C were the ones dominating the ex vivo response.

TCRdb fed the reads into MiXCR, producing one record per CDR3 protein. Here the sample spans around 740,000 distinct CDR3 sequences, roughly 36% being singletons. Germline V lookup: CDR1 MNHEY, CDR2 SVGAGI. The CDR3 extends over 16 amino acids. V dropped 4 bases and J dropped 3; count of bases not matched to a gene: 11. The sample was PBMCs. The sequence was obtained from a human donor in good health (CMV status not recorded). Some clones in this sample may be carry-over from other donors' samples. V usage is TRBV6-5 and J usage is TRBJ2-7; 8 bases line up with TRBD1. The CDR3 DNA follows: TGTGCCAGCAGTTCCACCTCCGGGACAGGTTTCTACGAGCAGTACTTC. Amino acids: CASSSTSGTGFYEQYF.